Detailed here is one TCR beta chain. Its antigen remains unidentified. Every single patient, without exception, relapsed after autologous stem cell transplantation, and brentuximab vedotin exposure varied. Complete response, partial response or progressive disease constituted the best response categories observed. Germline values: CDR1 SGHTS, CDR2 YDEGEE. Trimming left V 2 bases short and J 7 bases short, with 1 base between. The CDR3 contains 11 residues. The sample belongs to a study of PD-1 blockade in classical Hodgkin lymphoma. Study details: Patients were infused with nivolumab 3 mg/kg every 2 weeks.

Findings and limits, study-wide: In newly diagnosed patients, baseline TCR diversity was reportedly below that of healthy donors.

TCRdb's table, derived via immunoSEQ multiplex PCR, lists solely in-frame clones and lacks some. In the table there are roughly 56,000 clones, around 90% of which are singletons. The V and J genes are TRBV5-8 and TRBJ1-6, with D hard to call. The material was peripheral blood mononuclear cells (PBMCs), obtained before the second cycle of nivolumab. The sequence derives from a human donor with classical Hodgkin lymphoma. This CDR3 reads CASSFNSPLHF. CDR3 DNA: TGTGCCAGCAGCTTCAATTCACCCCTCCACTTT.